This TCR beta chain derives from a study of graft-versus-host responses after intestinal transplantation. In the study overall: Recipients had transplants, and these were multivisceral, liver-intestinal, or isolated intestinal. Anti-thymocyte globulin served as induction for all recipients, who then took tacrolimus and steroids for about 3 years.

Whole-study results and caveats: Peak GvH clone levels in circulation were associated with early post-transplant HvG declines. GvH clones appeared in recipient marrow, some first in ileum or blood.

Here immunoSEQ multiplex PCR was the method, and the copy in TCRdb shows in-frame clones only, minus some. This table has 95,000 to 150,000 clones, roughly 95% appearing once. Germline V gene lookup returns CDR1 MNHEY and CDR2 SMNVEV (reference sequence). V shed 0 bases, J shed 4 bases, and the junction held 11 bases outside the gene matches. CDR3 length equals 18 residues. Regarding this clone: Its specificity is not known.

The genes are TRBV27 and TRBJ2-3, with 9 bases identical to TRBD2. The sample consisted of unstimulated CD8+ T cells sorted from spleen or lymph node cells, taken before intestinal transplant. The clonotype originates from a human donor who received an intestinal transplant. CDR3 DNA: TGTGCCAGCAGTTTATCCGGTTATAGCGGGAGCTTCCCAGATACGCAGTATTTT. Translating gives CASSLSGYSGSFPDTQYF.